This TCR beta chain was found in a study of blood T cell repertoires in COVID-19 (TCRdb year 2020). In terms of the full investigation: Samples from collaborators originated in the United States, Italy and Spain and spanned both the acute and convalescent phases of COVID-19. The material from the prospective study consisted of cDNA or gDNA derived from T cells, B-cell-depleted T cells, or PBMCs. The dataset comprised deeply sampled blood TCRbeta repertoires from subjects exposed to, actively infected with, or recovered from COVID-19. The repertoires were released in a freely available public database meant as a resource for research on the immune response to SARS-CoV-2. Samples came from the ongoing ImmuneRACE study (first 160 participants) plus 1,254 subjects from 6 global collaborators. The sample metadata nearly always contained a de-identified subject ID, COVID-19 status, age in years and sex. Where available, HLA class I and class II types were obtained from metadata supplied by the sample provider rather than from assay-based typing.

There are a few counts of this clone. Its specific antigen is unknown. No base qualities exist here, and no much larger clone lies one base off it. The collaborating institutions used their own protocols to collect whole blood in K2EDTA tubes. For TCRbeta analysis, collaborator samples were shipped as frozen whole blood, as isolated PBMCs, or as DNA extracted from either sample type. The germline V gene provides CDR1 MGHRA and CDR2 YSYEKL. V loses 3 bases, J loses 6 bases, and the germline ends lie 12 bases apart. The CDR3 covers 13 residues, taking in both the cysteine and the phenylalanine. Only the CDR3 portion is preserved as DNA: 39 bases, with reading frame beginning at the first base. TCRbeta CDR3 regions were amplified from genomic DNA by means of the immunoSEQ Assay, a bias-controlled multiplex PCR. In the source study's methods: Within the assay, amplification of reference gene primers was used to estimate how many nucleated cells each sample contained. To quantify the absolute abundance of each unique TCRbeta CDR3 rearrangement, sequence reads were collapsed and filtered. For each sample, productive Simpson clonality was calculated by taking the square root of Simpson's diversity index across productive rearrangements. Held by TCRdb, this immuneACCESS table contains in-frame sequences only and omits some clones. Under half of the omission traces to an unresolved V gene where checked; the cause of the rest is unknown. V, J and clone size derive from that table, while D and trimming were established from the DNA sequence. This sample gives about 140,000 clones in total; approximately 87% of them show up just once. The ten largest account for roughly 2.5% of the sample.

The investigation overall reported the following: Clinical and demographic metadata were provided uncurated, with the amount varying by source and participant.

In this chain, TRBV4-1 is recombined with TRBJ2-7; the D region possibly corresponds to TRBD1 (6 bases align). The sequence came from a man aged 45-60 years with active COVID-19. Sequencing was carried out using peripheral blood. The DNA sequence is as follows: TGCGCCAGCAGCCATGAAGGACAGATCGAGCAGTACTTC. Translated, this is CASSHEGQIEQYF.